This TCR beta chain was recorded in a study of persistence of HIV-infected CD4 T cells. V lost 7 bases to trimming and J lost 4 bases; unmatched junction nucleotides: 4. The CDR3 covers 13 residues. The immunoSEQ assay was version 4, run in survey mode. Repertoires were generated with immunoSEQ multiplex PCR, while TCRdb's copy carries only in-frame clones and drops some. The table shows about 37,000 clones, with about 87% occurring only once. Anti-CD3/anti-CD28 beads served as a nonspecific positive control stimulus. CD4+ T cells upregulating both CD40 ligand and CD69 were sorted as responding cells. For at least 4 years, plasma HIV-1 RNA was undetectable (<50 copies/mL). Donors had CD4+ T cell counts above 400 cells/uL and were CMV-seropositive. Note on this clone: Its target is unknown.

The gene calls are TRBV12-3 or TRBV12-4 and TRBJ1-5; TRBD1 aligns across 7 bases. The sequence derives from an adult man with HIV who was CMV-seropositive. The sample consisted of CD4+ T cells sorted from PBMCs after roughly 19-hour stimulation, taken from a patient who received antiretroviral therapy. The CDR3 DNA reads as TGTGCCAGCACCCCGACAGGGAATCAGCCCCAGCATTTT. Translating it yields CASTPTGNQPQHF.